What follows are 22 T cell receptor beta chains derived from one specimen sequenced in a study of shared clonotypes between healthy human individuals (dated by TCRdb to the early 2020s). The library was built by means of the immunoSEQ multiplex PCR assay. TCRdb stores this immuneACCESS table with in-frame sequences only. Part of the clones is absent; in the studies checked, under half of the shortfall reflects unresolved V genes, and no reason is known for the rest. This sample gives 490,000 or so clones in total; roughly four fifths of them show up just once. The top ten clones comprise 10% to 15% of the sample. The sequencing sample was made of PBMCs. These receptors were taken from a woman aged 40 to 50 in good health. Some clones in this sample may be carry-over from other donors' samples.

This clone came up a few times. This may stem from a read error, because a much larger clone lies one nucleotide away. Since the CDR3 does not end with the conserved phenylalanine or tryptophan, this likely comes from a read error. This chain uses TRBV30 with TRBJ2-3; TRBD2 matches 9 bases. Germline V gene lookup returns CDR1 GTSNPN and CDR2 SVGIG (reference sequence). CDR3 length equals 14 residues. The ends lost 4 bases at V and 1 base at J; junction bases unmatched: 3. In DNA, the CDR3 is TGTGCCTGGACTAGCGGGACGCGCACAGATACGCAGTATTCT. Amino acid sequence: CAWTSGTRTDTQYS.

The chain joins TRBV7-2 to TRBJ2-7; 9 nucleotides line up with TRBD1. J gave up 6 bases and V 5 bases, and 11 bases lay outside the gene matches. The germline V gene has CDR1 SGHTA and CDR2 FQGNSA. The length of the CDR3 is 15 residues. The CDR3 region is CASSVQQGAVGEQYF. Written as DNA, the CDR3 is TGTGCCAGCAGCGTCCAACAGGGGGCGGTCGGCGAGCAGTACTTC.

J is TRBJ2-3 and V is TRBV6-4, with D maybe TRBD2 (6 bases). V was shortened by 5 bases and J by 2 bases, with 11 bases between the two germline ends. Germline CDR1 reads MRHNA; CDR2 reads SNTAGT. CDR3 length equals 14 residues. The CDR3 DNA sequence: TGTGCCAGCAGTCCGGGAGACGTCACAGATACGCAGTATTTT. This gives the protein CASSPGDVTDTQYF.

The CDR3 region has the DNA TGTGCCAGCAGCTTATCACTAGCGGCTAGCACAGATACGCAGTATTTT. This sequence encodes CASSLSLAASTDTQYF. This chain joins TRBV5-4 and TRBJ2-3; 8 bases match TRBD2. V was pared by 2 bases and J by 0 bases, with 5 bases of the junction left unmatched. There are 16 residues in the CDR3. Germline-derived CDR1 and CDR2 are SGHNT and YYREEE (reference sequence). Variable domain in full (rest from reference TRBV5-4 and TRBJ2-3): ETGVTQSPTHLIKTRGQQVTLRCSSQSGHNTVSWYQQALGQGPQFIFQYYREEENGRGNFPPRFSGLQFPNYSSELNVNALELDDSALYLCASSLSLAASTDTQYFGPGTRLTVL.

The rearrangement links TRBV7-3 to TRBJ1-1; tentative D call: TRBD1 (5 bases). The CDR3 has 14 residues. The V gene lost 6 bases and the J gene lost 6 bases, with 17 bases spanning the gap. Germline CDR1 SGHTA, CDR2 FQGTGA. CDR3 protein: CASSSQVGAAEAFF. CDR3 coding DNA: TGTGCCAGCAGTTCACAGGTTGGGGCCGCTGAAGCTTTCTTT.

The V call is TRBV5-1, the J call TRBJ2-2; D tentatively reads TRBD1 or TRBD2 (6 bases each). V gave up 3 bases and J gave up 2 bases, with 14 bases separating them. Germline V gives CDR1 SGHRS, CDR2 YFSETQ. The CDR3 runs to 16 residues. The CDR3 region is CASSSEGQLNTGELFF. CDR3 nucleotides: TGCGCCAGCAGCTCGGAGGGACAACTAAACACCGGGGAGCTGTTTTTT.

This clone appeared a few times. Since a far larger clone is one base different, this is likely a read error. Other DNA variants within this sample encode the same CDR3. J is TRBJ1-1 and V is TRBV30; D gene unclear. The germline V gene has CDR1 GTSNPN and CDR2 SVGIG (reference sequence). The CDR3 length is 11 residues. The V gene lost 3 bases and the J gene lost 5 bases, with 7 bases spanning the gap. The CDR3 sequence: CAWRDMTEAFF. CDR3 coding DNA: TGTGCCTGGAGAGACATGACTGAAGCTTTCTTT.

This clone was detected only a few times. The V gene is TRBV27, the J gene TRBJ2-3, with 10 bases fitting TRBD2. V was pared by 6 bases and J by 10 bases, with 22 bases of the junction left unmatched. Germline values: CDR1 MNHEY, CDR2 SMNVEV (reference sequence). The CDR3 runs to 18 residues. The CDR3 sequence: CASSPGTAVTSGPSPQYF. DNA for the CDR3: TGTGCCAGCAGCCCCGGGACAGCGGTGACTAGCGGGCCGTCCCCGCAGTATTTT.

This chain joins TRBV30 and TRBJ2-2; D uncertain. The CDR3 sequence is 14 residues long. Germline CDR1 is GTSNPN and CDR2 is SVGIG (reference sequence). With 4 bases removed from V and 4 bases from J, the gap between germline ends came to 13 bases. As DNA, the CDR3 is TGTGCCTGGAACTCGGCAGTACGCACCGGGGAGCTGTTTTTT. Amino acids: CAWNSAVRTGELFF.

This chain connects TRBV7-2 to TRBJ2-4; D is unresolved. There are 14 residues in the CDR3. V was pared by 2 bases and J by 5 bases, with 10 bases between. Looked up from germline, CDR1 is SGHTA and CDR2 is FQGNSA. CDR3 in amino acids: CASSLNVAENIQYF. CDR3 in DNA: TGTGCCAGCAGCTTAAATGTCGCGGAAAACATTCAGTACTTC.

The chain recombines TRBV4-1 with TRBJ2-3; no clear D gene. The V end lost 0 bases, the J end lost 0 bases, and 13 bases lay between the germline ends. Germline V lookup: CDR1 MGHRA, CDR2 YSYEKL. The CDR3 is made up of 17 amino acids. The CDR3 DNA follows: TGCGCCAGCAGCCAAGACAGTTACGGAACTAGCACAGATACGCAGTATTTT. Protein product: CASSQDSYGTSTDTQYF.

With regard to this clone: This likely stems from a read error, as it lies one base from a far larger clone. The chain carries TRBV2 and TRBJ1-5, with a tentative D call TRBD1 (6 bases). The CDR3 runs to 13 residues. The germline V gene encodes CDR1 SNHLY and CDR2 FYNNEI. Trimming cost V 7 bases and J 1 base, with 8 bases left between them. This CDR3 is CASKGDSNQPQHF. In nucleotides, the CDR3 is TGTGCCAGCAAGGGGGACAGCAATCAGCCCCAGCATTTT.

This clone was counted many times. Other DNA sequences from this sample encode an identical CDR3 as well. The rearrangement uses TRBV5-8 and TRBJ1-2; possible D gene TRBD1, 6 bases. Trimming took 1 base from V and 5 from J, leaving 6 bases between them. CDR1 SGHTS and CDR2 YDEGEE come from the germline V gene. CDR3 length: 12 residues. The CDR3 DNA is TGTGCCAGCAGCTTGACAGGGTATGGCTACACCTTC. It is translated as CASSLTGYGYTF.

Comments on this clone: With only one base between it and a far larger clone, this is likely a read error. The rearrangement links TRBV6-1 to TRBJ2-7, with 9 positions matching TRBD1. This CDR3 is 13 amino acids long. Per the germline V gene, CDR1 is MNHNS and CDR2 is SASEGT. In DNA, the CDR3 is TGTGCCAGCTCCTGGACAGGGGTCGACGAGCGGTACTTC. Translation: CASSWTGVDERYF.

This clone was seen only a few times. V gene TRBV5-1 combines with J gene TRBJ2-3; D possibly corresponds to TRBD1 (5 bases). CDR1 is SGHRS and CDR2 is YFSETQ in the germline V gene. The CDR3 sequence is 15 residues long. V shed 7 bases and J shed 1 base, with 16 bases lying between them. The CDR3 DNA is TGCGCCAGCTCGCAGGGCCTTTATGGCACAGATACGCAGTATTTT. It codes for CASSQGLYGTDTQYF.

The count of this clone is one. The gene calls are TRBV5-1 and TRBJ2-5; D is ambiguous. Trimming took 0 bases from V and 3 from J, leaving 12 bases between them. Per the germline V gene, CDR1 is SGHRS and CDR2 is YFSETQ. The CDR3 totals 15 residues. In DNA form, the CDR3 reads TGCGCCAGCAGCTTGGTAGGGAACTTGGAAGAGACCCAGTACTTC. This sequence encodes CASSLVGNLEETQYF.

The chain employs TRBV7-9 and TRBJ1-1; no firm D call. This CDR3 has 12 amino acids. Between the trimmed V and J ends, which lost 5 bases and 7 bases, there was a span of 11 bases. Germline V gene sequence: CDR1 SEHNR, CDR2 FQNEAQ (reference sequence). The CDR3 loop is CASSHTRSEAFF. The CDR3 DNA follows: TGTGCCAGCAGCCACACAAGGAGTGAAGCTTTCTTT.

The chain couples TRBV20-1 to TRBJ2-7; D is perhaps TRBD2 (6 bases). Between the trimmed V and J ends, which lost 4 bases and 4 bases, there was a span of 8 bases. The CDR3 is 11 residues long. The germline CDR1 and CDR2 sequences are DFQATT and SNEGSKA (reference sequence). This chain's CDR3 is CSANAGYEQYF. CDR3 bases: TGCAGTGCTAACGCGGGGTACGAGCAGTACTTC.

A remark on this clone: A much larger clone sits a single nucleotide away, making a read error possible. Different DNA sequences within this sample yield the same CDR3. The chain combines TRBV30 with TRBJ2-2; TRBD1 might be the D (5 bases). Germline assignment: CDR1 GTSNPN and CDR2 SVGIG (reference sequence). The CDR3 spans 14 residues. CDR3 sequence (DNA): TGTGCCTGGACCCGACAGATAGGGTCCGGAGAGCTGTTTTTT. It specifies CAWTRQIGSGELFF.

This chain connects TRBV7-9 to TRBJ2-1; 12 bases are a match to TRBD2. Per germline, CDR1 SEHNR and CDR2 FQNEAQ (reference sequence). The ends lost 1 base at V and 8 bases at J; junction bases unmatched: 6. This CDR3 spans 16 amino acids. CDR3 in DNA: TGTGCCAGCAGCTTAGGGCTAGCGGGAGGGGCGGATGAGCAGTTCTTC. Translating gives CASSLGLAGGADEQFF.

V and J are TRBV7-9 and TRBJ2-7, with no clear D. With 5 bases removed from V and 4 bases from J, the gap between germline ends came to 15 bases. Per the germline V gene, CDR1 is SEHNR and CDR2 is FQNEAQ (reference sequence). The CDR3 loop spans 14 amino acids. Here the CDR3 DNA reads TGTGCCAGCAGCCCTAGAGTGACACGGTACGAGCAGTACTTC. It translates to CASSPRVTRYEQYF.

As concerns this clone: The same CDR3 also results from other DNA sequences found in this sample. This chain uses TRBV6-6 with TRBJ1-1; D gene unclear. The CDR3 is made up of 12 amino acids. The V gene's germline CDR1 is MNHNY and CDR2 SVGAGI (reference sequence). V was trimmed by 6 bases and J by 1 base, leaving 6 bases between them. In nucleotides, the CDR3 is TGTGCCAGCAGCTCTCAGAACACTGAAGCTTTCTTT. Its translation: CASSSQNTEAFF.